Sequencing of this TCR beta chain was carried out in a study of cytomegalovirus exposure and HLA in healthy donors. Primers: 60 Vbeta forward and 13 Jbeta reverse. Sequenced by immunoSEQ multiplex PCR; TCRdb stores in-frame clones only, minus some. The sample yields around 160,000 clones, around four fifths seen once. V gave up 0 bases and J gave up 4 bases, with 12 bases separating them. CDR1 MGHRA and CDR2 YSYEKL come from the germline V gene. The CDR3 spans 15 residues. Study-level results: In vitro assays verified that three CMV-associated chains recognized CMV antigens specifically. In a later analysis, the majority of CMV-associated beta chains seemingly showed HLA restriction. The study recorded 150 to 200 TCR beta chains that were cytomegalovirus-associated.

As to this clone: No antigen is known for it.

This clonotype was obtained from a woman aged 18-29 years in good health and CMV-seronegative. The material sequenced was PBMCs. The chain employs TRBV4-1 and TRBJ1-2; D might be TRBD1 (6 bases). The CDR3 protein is CASSQEGGDGYGYTF. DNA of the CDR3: TGCGCCAGCAGCCAAGAAGGGGGGGATGGCTATGGCTACACCTTC.